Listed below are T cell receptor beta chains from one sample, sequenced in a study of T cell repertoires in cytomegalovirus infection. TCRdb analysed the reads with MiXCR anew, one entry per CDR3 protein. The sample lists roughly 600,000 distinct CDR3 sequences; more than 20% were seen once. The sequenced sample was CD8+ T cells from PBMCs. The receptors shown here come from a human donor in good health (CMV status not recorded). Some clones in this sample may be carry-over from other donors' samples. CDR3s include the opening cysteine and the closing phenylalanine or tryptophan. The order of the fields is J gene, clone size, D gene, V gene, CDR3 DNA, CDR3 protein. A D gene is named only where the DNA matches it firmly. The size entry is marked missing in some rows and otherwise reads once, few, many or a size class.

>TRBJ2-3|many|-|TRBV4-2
TGTGCCAGCAGCCACGTACCGGGACTGACCATCATGGATACGCAGTATTTT
CASSHVPGLTIMDTQYF
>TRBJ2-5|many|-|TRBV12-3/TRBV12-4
TGTGCCAGCAGTTCCCGCGGGGGCCACCAAGAGACCCAGTACTTC
CASSSRGGHQETQYF
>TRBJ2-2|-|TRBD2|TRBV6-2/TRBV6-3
TGTGCCAGCAGTCCCAGGCGGGAGATGTGGGCCGGGGAGCTGTTTTTT
CASSPRREMWAGELFF
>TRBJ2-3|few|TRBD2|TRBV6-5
TGTGCCAGCAGCTCTTCCGGGGGGAGTAGCACAGATACGCAGTATTTT
CASSSSGGSSTDTQYF
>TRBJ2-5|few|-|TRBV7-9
TGTGCCAGCAGCCTGGTTGGTCGGACAGCCCTTGAGACCCAGTACTTC
CASSLVGRTALETQYF
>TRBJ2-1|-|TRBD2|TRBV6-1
TGTGCCACAAAGATCGGGGGGGCCACGAACAATGAGCAGTTCTTC
CATKIGGATNNEQFF
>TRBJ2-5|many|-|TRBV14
TGTGCCAGCAGCCATTTTTGGCGGGGAAACCAAGAGACCCAGTACTTC
CASSHFWRGNQETQYF
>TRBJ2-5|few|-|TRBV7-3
TGTGCCAGCAGATCCGGGGTCCAAGAGACCCAGTACTTC
CASRSGVQETQYF
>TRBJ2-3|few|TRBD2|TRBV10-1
TGCGCCAGCAGTGAGACTAGCGGGGGTACCACGGGGGATACGCAGTATTTT
CASSETSGGTTGDTQYF
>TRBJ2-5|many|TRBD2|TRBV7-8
TGTGCCAGCGTTAGCGGGGGGGTAATTTCGTACCAAGAGACCCAGTACTTC
CASVSGGVISYQETQYF
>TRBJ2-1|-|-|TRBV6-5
TGTGCCAGCTGTGGGCAGAGCTCCTACAATGAGCAGTTCTTC
CASCGQSSYNEQFF
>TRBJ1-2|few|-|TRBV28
TGTGCCAGCAGTTTATTGGCTGATCCCATAAACTATGGCTACACCTTC
CASSLLADPINYGYTF
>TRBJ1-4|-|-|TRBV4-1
TGCGCCAGCAGCCAACCACCGGGAACTGCAACTAATGAAAAACTGTTTTTT
CASSQPPGTATNEKLFF
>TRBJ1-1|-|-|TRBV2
TGTGCCAGCATGGCGTGGAACACTGAAGCTTTCTTT
CASMAWNTEAFF
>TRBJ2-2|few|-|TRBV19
TGTGCCGCTCGTGCTACGCCCGGGGAGCTGTTTTTT
CAARATPGELFF
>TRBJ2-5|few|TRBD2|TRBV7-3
TGTGCCAGCAGCAGGACTAGCGGGGGGCTAGAGACCCAGTACTTC
CASSRTSGGLETQYF
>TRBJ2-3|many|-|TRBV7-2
TGTGCCAGCAGCTCCCGACTAGGCACAGATACGCAGTATTTT
CASSSRLGTDTQYF
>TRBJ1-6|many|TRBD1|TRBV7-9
TGTGCCAGCAGCGAAGGACAGGGGGTAGTCTCACCCCTCCACTTT
CASSEGQGVVSPLHF
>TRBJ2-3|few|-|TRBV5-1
TGCGCCAGCAGCTTGGTTTGGGTGGCAGATACGCAGTATTTT
CASSLVWVADTQYF
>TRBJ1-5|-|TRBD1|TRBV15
TGTGCCACCAGCACCGGACAGGGGAGGGATCAGCCCCAGCATTTT
CATSTGQGRDQPQHF
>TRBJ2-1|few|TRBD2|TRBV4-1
TGCGCCAGCAGCCTTAAAGAGGGACTAGCGGCTAATGAGCAGTTCTTC
CASSLKEGLAANEQFF
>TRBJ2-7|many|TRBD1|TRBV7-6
TGTGCCAGCAGCTCGACCGGGACAGGGGGCGAGCAGTACTTC
CASSSTGTGGEQYF
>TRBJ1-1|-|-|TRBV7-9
TGTGCCAGCAGCCCTGGGGGGGTAGGGAACACTGAAGCTTTCTTT
CASSPGGVGNTEAFF
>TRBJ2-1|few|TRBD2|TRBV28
TGTGCCAGCAGTTCTTTTCGGGGGGGGGCCGATGAGCAGTTCTTC
CASSSFRGGADEQFF
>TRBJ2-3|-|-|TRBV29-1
TGCAGCGTTGAAGGAAGCACAGATACGCAGTATTTT
CSVEGSTDTQYF
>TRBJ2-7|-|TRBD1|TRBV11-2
TGTGCCAGCAGCATGGGACAGGGCGGCGAGCAGTACTTC
CASSMGQGGEQYF
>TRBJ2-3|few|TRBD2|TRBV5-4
TGTGCCAGCAGCCGCGGGACTAGCGCCCCCGATACGCAGTATTTT
CASSRGTSAPDTQYF
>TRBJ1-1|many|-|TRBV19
TGTGCCAGTAGTGGCCAGAACACTGAAGCTTTCTTT
CASSGQNTEAFF
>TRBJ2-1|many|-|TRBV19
TGTGCCAGTAGCCGGGACTTAGTTGGGCAGTTCTTC
CASSRDLVGQFF
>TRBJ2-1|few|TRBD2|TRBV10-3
TGTGCCATCAGTGTATCTAGCGGGGGGGACTACAATGAGCAGTTCTTC
CAISVSSGGDYNEQFF
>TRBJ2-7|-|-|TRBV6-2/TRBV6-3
TGTGCCAGCAGTTACTGGGGGTCCTACGAGCAGTACTTC
CASSYWGSYEQYF
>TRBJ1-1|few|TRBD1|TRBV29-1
TGCAGCGTCGCATACAAAAATCGGGACAGCCTGAACACTGAAGCTTTCTTT
CSVAYKNRDSLNTEAFF
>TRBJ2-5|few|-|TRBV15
TGTGCCACCAGCGGGACCAAGGACACTCTGGAGACCCAGTACTTC
CATSGTKDTLETQYF
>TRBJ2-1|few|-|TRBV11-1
TGTGCCAGCCGGAGCGCAGGGGCGGAGGAGCAGTTCTTC
CASRSAGAEEQFF
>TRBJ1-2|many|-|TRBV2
TGTGCCCAGAACAGAAAGACCTATGGCTACACCTTC
CAQNRKTYGYTF
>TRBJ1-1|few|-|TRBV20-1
TGCAGTGCACCGATGGTCCCGGGGGGGTCTGAAGCTTTCTTT
CSAPMVPGGSEAFF
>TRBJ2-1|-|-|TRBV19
TGTGCCAGTAGTACGACGAGGGCAGACTACAATGAGCAGTTCTTC
CASSTTRADYNEQFF
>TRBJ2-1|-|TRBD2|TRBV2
TGTGCCAGCAGTGGGGTAGCGGGTCGGTTCAATGAGCAGTTCTTC
CASSGVAGRFNEQFF
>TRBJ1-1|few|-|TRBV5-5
TGTGCCAGCAGCCCACGGCAGGGCCATTCTGAAGCTTTCTTT
CASSPRQGHSEAFF
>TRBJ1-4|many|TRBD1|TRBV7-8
TGTGCCAGCAGCCCGGGACAGTCGAATGAAAAACTGTTTTTT
CASSPGQSNEKLFF
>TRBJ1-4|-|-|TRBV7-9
TGTGCCAGCAGTTCAACTAACCTGGACCAAACTCGGGAAAAACTGTTTTTT
CASSSTNLDQTREKLFF
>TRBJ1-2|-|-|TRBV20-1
TGCAGTGCTAGAAAATTGGAGGGACCTAACTATGGCTACACCTTC
CSARKLEGPNYGYTF
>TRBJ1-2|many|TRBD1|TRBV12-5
TGTGCTAGTGGTTTTCTGACAGGGTTTGGTAGTGTGGGCTACACCTTC
CASGFLTGFGSVGYTF
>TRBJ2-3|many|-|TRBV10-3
TGTGCCATCAGTGTTTCATGGGCGCCCACAGATACGCAGTATTTT
CAISVSWAPTDTQYF
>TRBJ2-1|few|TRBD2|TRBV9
TGTGCCAGCAGCGTAGAGGGACTAGCGGCCTACAATGAGCAGTTCTTC
CASSVEGLAAYNEQFF
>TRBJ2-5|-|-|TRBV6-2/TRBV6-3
TGTGCCAGCAGTTTGGGACTTCTCCAGCGGGAGACCCAGTACTTC
CASSLGLLQRETQYF
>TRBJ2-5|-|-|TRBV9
TGTGCCAGCAGCGTAGAATCGAGTTGGGGGCGAGAGACCCAGTACTTC
CASSVESSWGRETQYF
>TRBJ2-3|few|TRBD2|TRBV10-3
TGTGCCATCAGTGGACCGGGACTAGCGGGGGGGCCCGGAGATACGCAGTATTTT
CAISGPGLAGGPGDTQYF
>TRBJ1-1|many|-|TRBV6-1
TGTGCCAGCAAACCGAACACTGAAGCTTTCTTT
CASKPNTEAFF
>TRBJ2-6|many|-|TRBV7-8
TGTGCCAGCAGCTTACCGACAGTCTTCTCTGGGGCCAACGTCCTGACTTTC
CASSLPTVFSGANVLTF
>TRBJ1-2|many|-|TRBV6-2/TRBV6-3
TGTGCCAGCAGTACGCCGGGAGGCTACACCTTC
CASSTPGGYTF
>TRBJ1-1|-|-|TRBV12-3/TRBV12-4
TGTGCCAGCACCCCGCAAGGGGAGGCTGAAGCTTTCTTT
CASTPQGEAEAFF
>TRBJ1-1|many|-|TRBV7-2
TGTGCCAGCAGCTCTAGGCCGGTGGTGACTGAAGCTTTCTTT
CASSSRPVVTEAFF
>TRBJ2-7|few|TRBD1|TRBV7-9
TGTGCCAGCAGCTCGGAAAGACAGGGGGAGACCTACGAGCAGTACTTC
CASSSERQGETYEQYF
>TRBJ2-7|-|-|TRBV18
TGTGCCAGCTCACCAGTAACCGGCGCCTACGAGCAGTACTTC
CASSPVTGAYEQYF
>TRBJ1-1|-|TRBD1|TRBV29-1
TGCAGCGTTGAGACAGGGGGCACTGAAGCTTTCTTT
CSVETGGTEAFF